Presented here are 9 T cell receptor beta chains from one specimen sequenced in a study of PD-1 blockade in classical Hodgkin lymphoma (dated by TCRdb to about 2020). Libraries were made using the immunoSEQ multiplex PCR assay. The source is immuneACCESS, and TCRdb retained only in-frame sequences with V and J called. Part of the clones is not carried over; for the studies checked, unresolved V genes explain less than half of this, and the remainder is unexplained. The sample table holds some 21,000 clones, of which about 64% were seen once. About 5% of the sample lies in the top ten. According to the study, the label for this sample's time point signals: cycle 1 day 1 (C1D1), immediately before nivolumab initiation. Relapse after autologous stem cell transplantation had occurred in all trial patients, and cohorts A, B and C were distinguished by prior brentuximab vedotin exposure. The specimen was peripheral blood mononuclear cells (PBMCs), collected at baseline. All receptors come from a human donor with classical Hodgkin lymphoma.

The chain's CDR3 is CASSQDKARQETQYF. CDR3 sequence (DNA): TGCGCCAGCAGCCAAGACAAAGCCCGGCAAGAGACCCAGTACTTC. This chain connects TRBV4-3 to TRBJ2-5; D remains ambiguous. This CDR3 region has 15 residues. The germline gives CDR1 LGHNA, CDR2 YSLEER. V was trimmed by 0 bases and J by 2 bases, leaving 10 bases between them.

This chain uses TRBV6-5 with TRBJ1-5; TRBD1 might be the D (6 bases). CDR1 is MNHEY and CDR2 is SVGAGI in the germline V gene. The CDR3 is 13 amino acids. Trimming left V 4 bases short and J 5 bases short, with 9 bases between. The CDR3 reads CASSSGQHQPQHF. CDR3 nucleotide sequence: TGTGCCAGCAGTTCCGGACAGCATCAGCCCCAGCATTTT.

The V gene is TRBV4-3, the J gene TRBJ2-5, with D perhaps matching TRBD1 or TRBD2 (5 bases each). With 0 bases removed from V and 2 bases from J, the gap between germline ends came to 25 bases. This CDR3 spans 20 amino acids. CDR1 is LGHNA, CDR2 YSLEER, per germline. The CDR3 reads CASSQDPTGSGPHFQETQYF. The CDR3 DNA sequence: TGCGCCAGCAGCCAAGATCCAACGGGGTCAGGGCCCCATTTTCAAGAGACCCAGTACTTC.

This chain joins TRBV27 and TRBJ2-7; either TRBD1 or TRBD2 may fit D (5 bases each). Deletions cut 3 bases from V and 2 bases from J, with 11 bases between. Germline assignment: CDR1 MNHEY and CDR2 SMNVEV (reference sequence). This CDR3 region has 14 residues. The CDR3 bases are TGTGCCAGCAGTTTCCGGGACCGAGCCTACGAGCAGTACTTC. Its protein product is CASSFRDRAYEQYF.

In this sample, this clone turned up a few times. The chain employs TRBV11-2 and TRBJ2-3, with unresolved D. V was cut by 0 bases and J by 5 bases, with 3 bases left in between. This CDR3 is built from 12 residues. In germline, CDR1 is SGHAT, CDR2 FQNNGV. The CDR3 here is CASSLDVDTQYF. The CDR3 nucleotides read TGTGCCAGCAGCTTAGACGTAGATACGCAGTATTTT.

The chain uses TRBV5-1 and TRBJ2-2, with a tentative D call TRBD1 (6 bases). The CDR3 runs to 17 residues. V was pared by 3 bases and J by 4 bases, with 19 bases between. The V gene's germline CDR1 is SGHRS and CDR2 YFSETQ. This CDR3 reads CASSSGHPTRGTGELFF. The CDR3 DNA sequence: TGCGCCAGCAGCTCGGGACATCCTACCCGGGGCACCGGGGAGCTGTTTTTT.

A single count supports this clone. V is TRBV7-2 and J is TRBJ2-2; D may be TRBD1 or TRBD2 (5 bases each). The V gene's germline CDR1 is SGHTA and CDR2 FQGNSA. CDR3 length equals 16 residues. Trimming removed 3 bases from V and 1 base from J, with 12 bases in between. The CDR3 DNA reads as TGTGCCAGCAGCTTCACCGGGACCAAGAACACCGGGGAGCTGTTTTTT. This sequence encodes CASSFTGTKNTGELFF.

A few counts support this clone. V and J are TRBV7-9 and TRBJ2-7; D may match TRBD1 or TRBD2 (6 bases each). V was shortened by 2 bases and J by 3 bases, with 14 bases between the two germline ends. The V gene's germline CDR1 is SEHNR and CDR2 FQNEAQ (reference sequence). The CDR3 has 15 amino acids. DNA of the CDR3: TGTGCCAGCAGCTTAATGGGGGGCCCCCTCTACGAGCAGTACTTC. Translating it yields CASSLMGGPLYEQYF.

The V gene is TRBV28, the J gene TRBJ2-5, with 15 nucleotides matching TRBD2. Trimming at V came to 5 bases and at J to 10 bases, leaving 5 bases not matched to a gene. CDR3 length: 14 amino acids. Germline values: CDR1 MDHEN, CDR2 SYDVKM. This chain's CDR3 is CASSLPGLAGGQYF. CDR3 nucleotides: TGTGCCAGCAGTCTCCCGGGACTAGCGGGGGGCCAGTACTTC.